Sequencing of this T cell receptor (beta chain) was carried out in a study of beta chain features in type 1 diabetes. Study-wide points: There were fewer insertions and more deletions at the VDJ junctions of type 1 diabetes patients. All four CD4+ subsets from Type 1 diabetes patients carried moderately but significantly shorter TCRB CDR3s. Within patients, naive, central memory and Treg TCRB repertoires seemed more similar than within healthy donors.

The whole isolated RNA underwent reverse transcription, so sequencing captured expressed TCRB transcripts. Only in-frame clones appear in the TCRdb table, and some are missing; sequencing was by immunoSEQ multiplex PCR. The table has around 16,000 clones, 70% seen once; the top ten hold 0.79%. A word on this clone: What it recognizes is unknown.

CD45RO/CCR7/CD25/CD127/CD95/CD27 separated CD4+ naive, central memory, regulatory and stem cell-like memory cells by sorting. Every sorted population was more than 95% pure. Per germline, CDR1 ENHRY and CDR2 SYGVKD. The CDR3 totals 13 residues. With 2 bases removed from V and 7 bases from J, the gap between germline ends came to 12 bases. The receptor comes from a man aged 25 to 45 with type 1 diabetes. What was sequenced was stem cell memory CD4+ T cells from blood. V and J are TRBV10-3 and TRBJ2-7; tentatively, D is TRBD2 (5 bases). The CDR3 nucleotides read TGTGCCATCAGTGAGGAGGGATCCAGAGAGCAGTACTTC. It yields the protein CAISEEGSREQYF.